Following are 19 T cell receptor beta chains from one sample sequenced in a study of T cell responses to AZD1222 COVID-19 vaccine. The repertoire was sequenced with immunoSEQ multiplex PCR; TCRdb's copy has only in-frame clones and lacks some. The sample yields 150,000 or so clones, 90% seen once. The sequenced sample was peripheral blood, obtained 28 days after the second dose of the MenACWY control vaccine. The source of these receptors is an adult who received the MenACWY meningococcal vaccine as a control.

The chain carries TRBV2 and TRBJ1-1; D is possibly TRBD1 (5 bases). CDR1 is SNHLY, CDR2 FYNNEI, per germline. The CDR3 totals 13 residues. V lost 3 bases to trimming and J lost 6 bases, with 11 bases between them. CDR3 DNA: TGTGCCAGCAGTGAGCAGGGTGTAGCTGAAGCTTTCTTT. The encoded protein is CASSEQGVAEAFF. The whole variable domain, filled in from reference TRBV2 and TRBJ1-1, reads EPEVTQTPSHQVTQMGQEVILRCVPISNHLYFYWYRQILGQKVEFLVSFYNNEISEKSEIFDDQFSVERPDGSNFTLKIRSTKLEDSAMYFCASSEQGVAEAFFGQGTRLTVV.

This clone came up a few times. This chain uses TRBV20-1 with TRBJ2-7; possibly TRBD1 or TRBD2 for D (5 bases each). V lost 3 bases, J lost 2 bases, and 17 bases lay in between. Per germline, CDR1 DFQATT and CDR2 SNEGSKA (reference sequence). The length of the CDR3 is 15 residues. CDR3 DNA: TGCAGTGCTAGTGGGGTCCCAGGGACCCCCTACGAGCAGTACTTC. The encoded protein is CSASGVPGTPYEQYF.

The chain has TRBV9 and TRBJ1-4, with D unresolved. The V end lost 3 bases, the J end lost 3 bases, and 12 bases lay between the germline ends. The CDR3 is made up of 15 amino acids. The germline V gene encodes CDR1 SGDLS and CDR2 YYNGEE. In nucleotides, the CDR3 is TGTGCCAGCAGCGGACCCAGGTTATCTAATGAAAAACTGTTTTTT. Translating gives CASSGPRLSNEKLFF.

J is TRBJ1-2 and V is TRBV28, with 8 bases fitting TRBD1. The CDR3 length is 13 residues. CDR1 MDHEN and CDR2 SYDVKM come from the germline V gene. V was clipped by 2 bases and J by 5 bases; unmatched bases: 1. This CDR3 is CASSLNRGYGYTF. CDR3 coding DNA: TGTGCCAGCAGTTTAAACAGGGGGTATGGCTACACCTTC.

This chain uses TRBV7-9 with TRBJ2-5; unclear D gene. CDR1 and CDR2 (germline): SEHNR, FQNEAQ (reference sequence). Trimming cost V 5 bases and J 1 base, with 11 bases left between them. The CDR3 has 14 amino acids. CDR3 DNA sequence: TGTGCCAGCAGCGCGGACCCCCGCCAAGAGACCCAGTACTTC. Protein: CASSADPRQETQYF.

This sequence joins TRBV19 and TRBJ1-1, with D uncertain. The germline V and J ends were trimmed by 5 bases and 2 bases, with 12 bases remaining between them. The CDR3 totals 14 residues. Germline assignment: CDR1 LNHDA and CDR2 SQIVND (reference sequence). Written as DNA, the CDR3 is TGTGCCAGTAGTCAGGACCCGGCTAACACTGAAGCTTTCTTT. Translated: CASSQDPANTEAFF.

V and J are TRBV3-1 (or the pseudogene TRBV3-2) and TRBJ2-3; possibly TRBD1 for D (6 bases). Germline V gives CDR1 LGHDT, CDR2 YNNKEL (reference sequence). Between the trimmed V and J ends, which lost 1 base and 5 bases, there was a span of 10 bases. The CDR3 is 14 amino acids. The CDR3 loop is CASSQVVGGDTQYF. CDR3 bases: TGTGCCAGCAGCCAAGTTGTAGGGGGAGATACGCAGTATTTT.

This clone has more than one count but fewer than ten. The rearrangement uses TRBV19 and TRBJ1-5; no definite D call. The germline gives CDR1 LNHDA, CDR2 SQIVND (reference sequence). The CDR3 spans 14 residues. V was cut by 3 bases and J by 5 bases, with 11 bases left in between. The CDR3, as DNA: TGTGCCAGTAGTATTTGGGTGAGTGATCAGCCCCAGCATTTT. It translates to CASSIWVSDQPQHF.

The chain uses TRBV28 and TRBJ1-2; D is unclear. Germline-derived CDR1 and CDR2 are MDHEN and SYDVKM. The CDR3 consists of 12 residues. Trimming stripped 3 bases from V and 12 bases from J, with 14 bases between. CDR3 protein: CASSFNGRVNTF. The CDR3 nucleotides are TGTGCCAGCAGTTTTAATGGGCGAGTAAACACCTTC.

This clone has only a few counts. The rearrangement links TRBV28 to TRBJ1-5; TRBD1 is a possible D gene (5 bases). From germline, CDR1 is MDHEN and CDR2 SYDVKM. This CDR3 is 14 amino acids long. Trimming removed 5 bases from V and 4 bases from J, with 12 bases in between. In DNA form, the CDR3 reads TGTGCCAGCAGTCTCTCGACAGTAAATCAGCCCCAGCATTTT. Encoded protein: CASSLSTVNQPQHF.

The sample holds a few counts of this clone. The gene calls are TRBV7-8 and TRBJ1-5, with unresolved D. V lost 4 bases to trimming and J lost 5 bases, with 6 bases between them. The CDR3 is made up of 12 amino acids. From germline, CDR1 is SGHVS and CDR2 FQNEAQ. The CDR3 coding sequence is TGTGCCAGCAGCTCGAGGGATCAGCCCCAGCATTTT. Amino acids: CASSSRDQPQHF. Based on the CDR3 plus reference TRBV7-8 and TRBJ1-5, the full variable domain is GAGVSQSPRYKVAKRGQDVALRCDPISGHVSLFWYQQALGQGPEFLTYFQNEAQLDKSGLPSDRFFAERPEGSVSTLKIQRTQQEDSAVYLCASSSRDQPQHFGDGTRLSIL.

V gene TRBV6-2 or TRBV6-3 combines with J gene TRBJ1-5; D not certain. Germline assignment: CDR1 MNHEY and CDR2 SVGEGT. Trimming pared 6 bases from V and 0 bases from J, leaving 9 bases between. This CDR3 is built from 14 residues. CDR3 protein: CASSTSYSNQPQHF. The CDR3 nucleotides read TGTGCCAGCAGCACCAGTTATAGCAATCAGCCCCAGCATTTT.

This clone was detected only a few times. The CDR3 is CASSLNSGSPLHF. For the CDR3, the DNA is TGCGCCAGCAGCTTGAATTCGGGTTCACCCCTCCACTTT. The chain combines TRBV5-1 with TRBJ1-6; D call uncertain. Trimming pared 1 base from V and 9 bases from J, leaving 8 bases between. The germline CDR1 and CDR2 sequences are SGHRS and YFSETQ. This CDR3 comprises 13 residues.

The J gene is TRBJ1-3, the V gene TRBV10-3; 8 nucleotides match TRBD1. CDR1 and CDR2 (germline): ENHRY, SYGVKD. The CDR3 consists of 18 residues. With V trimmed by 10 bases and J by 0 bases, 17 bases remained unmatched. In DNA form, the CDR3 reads TGTGCCACATTGGGAGAAGTTACAGGGGGATTCTCTGGAAACACCATATATTTT. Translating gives CATLGEVTGGFSGNTIYF.

The DNA for the CDR3 is TGTGCCAGCAGTTTTGACATAAGGGGGAGCGAGCAGTACTTC. Its translation is CASSFDIRGSEQYF. The genes are TRBV27 and TRBJ2-7; perhaps TRBD1 as D (6 bases). Germline assignment: CDR1 MNHEY and CDR2 SMNVEV (reference sequence). V was pared by 3 bases and J by 6 bases, with 15 bases between. CDR3 length: 14 residues.

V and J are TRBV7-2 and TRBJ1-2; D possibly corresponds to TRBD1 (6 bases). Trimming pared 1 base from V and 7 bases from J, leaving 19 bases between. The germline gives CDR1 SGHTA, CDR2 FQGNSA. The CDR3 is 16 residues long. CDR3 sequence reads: CASSLGGPVLQGGYTF. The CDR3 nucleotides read TGTGCCAGCAGCTTAGGGGGGCCAGTCCTACAGGGTGGCTACACCTTC. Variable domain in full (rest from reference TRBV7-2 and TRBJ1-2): GAGVSQSPSNKVTEKGKDVELRCDPISGHTALYWYRQSLGQGLEFLIYFQGNSAPDKSGLPSDRFSAERTGGSVSTLTIQRTQQEDSAVYLCASSLGGPVLQGGYTFGSGTRLTVV.

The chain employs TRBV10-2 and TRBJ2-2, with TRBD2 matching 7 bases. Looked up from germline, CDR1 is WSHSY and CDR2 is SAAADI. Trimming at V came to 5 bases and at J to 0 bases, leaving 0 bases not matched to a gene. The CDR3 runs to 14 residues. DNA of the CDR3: TGCGCCAGCAGTCTAGCGGCGAACACCGGGGAGCTGTTTTTT. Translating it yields CASSLAANTGELFF.

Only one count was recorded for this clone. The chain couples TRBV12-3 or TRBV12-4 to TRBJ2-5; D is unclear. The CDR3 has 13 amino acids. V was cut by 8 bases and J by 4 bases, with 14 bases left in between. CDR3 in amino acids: CASSAPPPETQYF. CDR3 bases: TGTGCCAGCTCAGCGCCGCCCCCAGAGACCCAGTACTTC.

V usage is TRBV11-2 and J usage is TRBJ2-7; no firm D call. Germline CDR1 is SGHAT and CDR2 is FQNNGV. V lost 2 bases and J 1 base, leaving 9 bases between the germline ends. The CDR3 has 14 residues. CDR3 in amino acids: CASSLSWGSYEQYF. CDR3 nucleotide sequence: TGTGCCAGCAGCTTAAGTTGGGGATCCTACGAGCAGTACTTC.